This paragraph covers one TCR beta chain sequence. Sequencing used immunoSEQ multiplex PCR; TCRdb keeps in-frame clones, though not all of them. The sample holds about 100,000 clones; approximately 95% are singletons and the top ten take 0.34%. This specimen belongs to a study of technical replicates of blood from a handful of donors. V lost 11 bases and J lost 3, with 14 bases in between. This CDR3 spans 13 amino acids. Germline CDR1 reads MDHEN; CDR2 reads SYDVKM. The chain employs TRBV28 and TRBJ1-5; D is unclear. Material for sequencing was T cells isolated from PBMCs. This TCR derives from a human donor in good health. This CDR3 is CAGSKGDNQPQHF. The CDR3 bases are TGTGCCGGGTCCAAAGGAGACAATCAGCCCCAGCATTTT. The variable domain in full, with the rest retrieved from reference TRBV28 and TRBJ1-5, is DVKVTQSSRYLVKRTGEKVFLECVQDMDHENMFWYRQDPGLGLRLIYFSYDVKMKEKGDIPEGYSVSREKKERFSLILESASTNQTSMYLCAGSKGDNQPQHFGDGTRLSIL.